The present T cell receptor (beta chain) was sequenced within a study of T cell changes during pregnancy in multiple sclerosis. Trimming left V 4 bases short and J 5 bases short, with 12 bases between. Per germline, CDR1 SGHRS and CDR2 YFSETQ. The CDR3 totals 13 residues. Generated by immunoSEQ multiplex PCR, the TCRdb table keeps only in-frame clones and is missing some. The repertoire holds roughly 60,000 clones, with more than 90% as singletons. The rearrangement uses TRBV5-1 and TRBJ2-5; D may be TRBD1 (5 bases). The source was peripheral blood, collected in the second trimester of pregnancy. The receptor's source is a female donor with multiple sclerosis, enrolled in a pregnancy study. The CDR3 DNA is TGCGCCAGCAGCGGTGGGCAGGGTGAGACCCAGTACTTC. Residues: CASSGGQGETQYF.